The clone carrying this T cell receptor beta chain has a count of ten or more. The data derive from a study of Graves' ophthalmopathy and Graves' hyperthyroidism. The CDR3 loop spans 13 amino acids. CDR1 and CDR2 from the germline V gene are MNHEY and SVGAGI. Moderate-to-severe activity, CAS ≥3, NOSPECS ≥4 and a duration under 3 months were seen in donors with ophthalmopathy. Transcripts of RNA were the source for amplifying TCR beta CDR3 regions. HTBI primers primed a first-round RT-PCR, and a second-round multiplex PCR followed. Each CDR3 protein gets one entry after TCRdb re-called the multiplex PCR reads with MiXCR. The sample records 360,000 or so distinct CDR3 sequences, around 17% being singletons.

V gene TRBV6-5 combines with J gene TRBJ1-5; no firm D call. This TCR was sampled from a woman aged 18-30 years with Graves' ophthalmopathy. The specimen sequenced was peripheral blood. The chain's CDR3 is CGAGSLRDQPQHF. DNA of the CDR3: TGTGGAGCGGGATCCCTAAGGGATCAGCCCCAGCATTTT.